One and the same sample provided the 8 T cell receptor beta chains below, sequenced in a study of control samples from healthy donors and cancer patients. Sequencing used immunoSEQ multiplex PCR; TCRdb keeps in-frame clones, though not all of them. The table shows 130,000 to 150,000 clones, with 75% to 95% occurring only once. Sample: blood. The receptor set was obtained from a man in his thirties or forties in good health.

This chain connects TRBV5-1 to TRBJ2-1; TRBD2 agrees at 13 bases. CDR1 is SGHRS and CDR2 is YFSETQ in the germline V gene. The V segment lost 3 bases and the J segment 0 bases; nucleotides outside the gene matches: 15. This CDR3 is 21 amino acids long. CDR3 region: CASSSPGGTSGEVRSYNEQFF. The CDR3 nucleotides are TGCGCCAGCAGCTCCCCGGGAGGGACTAGCGGGGAAGTTCGCTCCTACAATGAGCAGTTCTTC.

This CDR3 is CASSPDRGNEQYF. CDR3 DNA sequence: TGTGCCAGCAGCCCGGACAGGGGCAACGAGCAGTACTTC. The chain carries TRBV7-7 and TRBJ2-7; 9 bases line up with TRBD1. Germline V lookup: CDR1 SSHAT, CDR2 FNYEAQ (reference sequence). V gave up 5 bases and J gave up 5 bases; unmatched junction bases: 4. The CDR3 runs 13 residues.

Here the CDR3 DNA reads TGTGCCAGCAGCGTAGAGGAGGACAGGGCAGCAGATACGCAGTATTTT. Its translation is CASSVEEDRAADTQYF. The chain joins TRBV9 to TRBJ2-3, with 8 bases aligning to TRBD1. In germline, CDR1 is SGDLS, CDR2 YYNGEE. With 0 bases clipped from V and 4 bases from J, the junction kept 7 bases outside the gene matches. The CDR3 runs to 16 residues. Full variable domain (remainder filled in from reference TRBV9 and TRBJ2-3): DSGVTQTPKHLITATGQRVTLRCSPRSGDLSVYWYQQSLDQGLQFLIQYYNGEERAKGNILERFSAQQFPDLHSELNLSSLELGDSALYFCASSVEEDRAADTQYFGPGTRLTVL.

A remark on this clone: One end of the junction does not line up with germline, which may come from a read error. J is TRBJ1-2 and V is TRBV7-3, with 10 bases matching TRBD1. Germline V gene data show CDR1 as SGHTA and CDR2 as FQGTGA. The CDR3 totals 17 residues. In nucleotides, the CDR3 is TGTGCCAGCAGCTTAGCGATACCGGGACAGGGGCTCTATGGCCACACCTTC. Protein: CASSLAIPGQGLYGHTF.

V is TRBV10-3 and J is TRBJ1-1; D is uncertain. The germline CDR1 and CDR2 sequences are ENHRY and SYGVKD. V shed 3 bases and J shed 1 base, with 6 bases lying between them. CDR3 length: 13 amino acids. The CDR3 sequence: CAISDVRNTEAFF. CDR3 in DNA: TGTGCCATCAGTGATGTCAGGAACACTGAAGCTTTCTTT.

Here the CDR3 DNA reads TGCGCCAGCAGACCAGGCGGGGGAAACACCGGGGAGCTGTTTTTT. It translates to CASRPGGGNTGELFF. The V and J genes are TRBV5-1 and TRBJ2-2; 7 bases are shared with TRBD2. Per the germline V gene, CDR1 is SGHRS and CDR2 is YFSETQ. This CDR3 region has 15 residues. Trimming cost V 5 bases and J 2 bases; bases outside gene matches: 6.

The rearrangement joins TRBV10-3 to TRBJ1-1, with 8 bases that match TRBD1. J gave up 3 bases and V 6 bases, and 3 bases lay outside the gene matches. The germline gives CDR1 ENHRY, CDR2 SYGVKD. The CDR3 runs to 13 residues. The CDR3 region has the DNA TGTGCCATCAGCCCGACAGGGGACACTGAAGCTTTCTTT. Translating it yields CAISPTGDTEAFF.

The V gene is TRBV7-9, the J gene TRBJ2-7; no clear D. V was trimmed by 1 base and J by 0 bases, leaving 13 bases between them. This CDR3 comprises 16 residues. Germline lookup yields CDR1 SEHNR and CDR2 FQNEAQ (reference sequence). This CDR3 is CASSLEVTPPSYEQYF. Here the CDR3 DNA reads TGTGCCAGCAGCTTAGAGGTGACACCGCCCTCCTACGAGCAGTACTTC.